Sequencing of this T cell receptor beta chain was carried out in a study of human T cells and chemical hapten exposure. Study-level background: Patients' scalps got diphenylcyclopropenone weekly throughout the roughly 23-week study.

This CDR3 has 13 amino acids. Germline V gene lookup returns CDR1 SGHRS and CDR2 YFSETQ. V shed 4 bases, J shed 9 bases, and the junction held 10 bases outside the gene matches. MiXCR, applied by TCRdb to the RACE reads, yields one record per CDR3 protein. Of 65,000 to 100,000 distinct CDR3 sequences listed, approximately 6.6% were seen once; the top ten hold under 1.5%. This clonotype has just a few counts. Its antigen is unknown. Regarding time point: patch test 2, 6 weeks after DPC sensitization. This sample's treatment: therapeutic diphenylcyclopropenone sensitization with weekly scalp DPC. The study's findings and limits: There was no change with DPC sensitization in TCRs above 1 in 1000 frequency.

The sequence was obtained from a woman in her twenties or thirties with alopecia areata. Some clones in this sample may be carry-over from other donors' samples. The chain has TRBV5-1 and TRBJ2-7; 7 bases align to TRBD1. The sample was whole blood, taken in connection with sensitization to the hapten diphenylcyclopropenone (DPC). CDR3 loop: CASSRLEGGRQYF. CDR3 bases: TGCGCCAGCAGCCGTCTAGAAGGGGGCCGGCAGTACTTC.